The entry below gives a single T cell receptor beta chain sequence along with its context. Its antigen remains unidentified. No per-base quality is available; no much larger clone lies one base away. Library preparation used the immunoSEQ multiplex PCR assay. For TCR sequencing, RNA was extracted from every sample and reverse transcribed into cDNA to serve as template. SuperScript III was used to make first-strand cDNA, primed with a 2:1 mix of oligo-dT and random hexamers. A synthetic immune receptor repertoire was used to assess amplification bias, and residual bias was removed computationally. The authors' pipeline ran thus. After raw reads were preprocessed to remove errors, the CDR3 was defined following IMGT conventions as running from the conserved cysteine to phenylalanine. Clonality was computed by normalizing Shannon entropy by log2 of the number of productive unique TCRs and subtracting the result from 1. Whether scalp clones were CD4 or CD8 was inferred by matching scalp TCRbeta sequences against CD4 and CD8 repertoires sorted from blood. In its TCRdb copy, this immuneACCESS table keeps in-frame sequences only and misses some clones. Where compared with another copy, unresolved V genes explain less than half of these, and the others have no known cause. That table is the source of V, J and clone size, and D and trimming were worked out from the DNA. In all, the sample holds roughly 200,000 clones, and about 60% of those were seen once. The ten largest clones capture about 3.5% of the sample.

This specimen belongs to a study of CD8+ T cells in alopecia areata listed by TCRdb under 2018. Study-wide context: Treated patients were enrolled in an open-label pilot trial of oral tofacitinib, 5 to 10 mg twice daily, for moderate-to-severe alopecia areata. Tofacitinib was administered for 6 to 18 months, and 6 months of follow-up off drug were then conducted to assess delayed response and recurrence. The SALT score, which quantifies the percentage of affected scalp surface area, was used to measure disease severity in treated patients. High-throughput TCRbeta sequencing was used to examine T cell clonal expansion in alopecia areata in both the C3H/HeJ mouse model and human patients. On the human side, TCRbeta sequencing was run on scalp tissue and on sorted CD4+ and CD8+ peripheral blood T cells from healthy controls and from alopecia areata patients with either patchy or totalis/universalis disease. Biopsies were taken from tofacitinib-treated patients at baseline and again at 4 and 24 weeks into treatment, and several of those patients also had a later scalp biopsy. Scalp clonality was compared among normal scalp (n=4), patchy alopecia areata scalp (n=8), and alopecia totalis/universalis scalp (n=8). RNA was obtained with the PAXgene miRNA kit for fixed scalp, the miRNeasy kit for PBMCs, and the RNeasy kit for mouse skin. immunoSEQ multiplex PCR using 35 Vbeta forward primers and 13 Jbeta reverse primers was used to amplify TCRbeta CDR3 regions.

The time point label, read with the paper, signifies: more than three weeks on oral tofacitinib. Taken with the paper, the label for treatment or condition translates to: oral pan-JAK inhibitor, 5-10 mg twice daily. Peripheral blood and lesional scalp punch biopsies were obtained from patients with alopecia areata. PBMCs were isolated by density centrifugation and stained for CD3, CD4 and CD8, and CD4+ and CD8+ T cells were sorted on a FACSAria. The paper as a whole reports these results and caveats: Many expanded lesional clones persisted in scalp and blood during tofacitinib treatment, which may partly explain relapse after stopping treatment. Resident alphabeta T cells in normal human skin are also sequenced, complicating scalp TCR repertoire analysis, unlike mouse skin dominated by gammadelta T cells. Because the treated cohort was small and had just a single nonresponder, larger studies are needed to establish links between baseline CD8+ expansion and response. With tofacitinib, both scalp clonality and the number of expanded CD8+ clones among the top 100 scalp clones went down significantly. Higher clonality and more expanded CD8+ clones were observed in lesional scalp than in normal scalp, particularly in alopecia totalis/universalis, a finding suggestive of antigenic drive. TCR sequences shared between patients were less clear than in mice, possibly partly because of HLA diversity in the patient population.

Germline trimming amounts to 1 base on V and 2 bases on J, with 5 as the count of junction bases outside the gene matches. For CDR1 and CDR2, the germline V gene lists MGHRA and YSYEKL. The CDR3 sequence holds 18 residues, the cysteine and phenylalanine included. The read is trimmed to its CDR3 DNA, 54 bases read in frame from base 1. The receptor was derived from a human donor with alopecia areata. The chain is assembled from TRBV4-1 and TRBJ2-3, with 14 junctional bases fitting TRBD2. The material sequenced was CD4+ T cells sorted from blood, taken at week 4, from a patient treated with tofacitinib. The CDR3 amino acid sequence is: CASSQGWTSGGNTDTQYF. The sequenced DNA: TGCGCCAGCAGCCAAGGTTGGACTAGCGGGGGGAACACAGATACGCAGTATTTT.